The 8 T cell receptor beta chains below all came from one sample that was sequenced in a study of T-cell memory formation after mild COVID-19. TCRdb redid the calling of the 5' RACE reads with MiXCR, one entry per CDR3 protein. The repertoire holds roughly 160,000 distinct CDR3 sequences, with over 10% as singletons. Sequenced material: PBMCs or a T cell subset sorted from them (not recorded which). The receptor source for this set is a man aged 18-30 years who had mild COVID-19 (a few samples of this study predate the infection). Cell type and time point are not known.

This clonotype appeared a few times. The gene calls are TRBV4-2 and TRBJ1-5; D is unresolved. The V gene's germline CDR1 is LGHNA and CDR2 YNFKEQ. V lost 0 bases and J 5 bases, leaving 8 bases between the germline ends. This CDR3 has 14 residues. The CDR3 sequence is CASSQDPGDQPQHF. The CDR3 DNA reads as TGTGCCAGCAGCCAAGATCCCGGGGATCAGCCCCAGCATTTT.

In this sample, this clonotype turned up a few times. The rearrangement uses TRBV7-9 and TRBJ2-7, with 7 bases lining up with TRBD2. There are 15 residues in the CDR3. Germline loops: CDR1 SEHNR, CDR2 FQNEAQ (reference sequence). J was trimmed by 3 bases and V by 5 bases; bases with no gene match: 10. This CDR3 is CASSRTAGVLYEQYF. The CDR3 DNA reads TGTGCCAGCAGCCGGACTGCGGGGGTTCTCTACGAGCAGTACTTC.

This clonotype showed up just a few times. The CDR3 loop reads CSAKDRSSGNTIYF. The CDR3 region has the DNA TGCAGTGCCAAGGACAGAAGCTCTGGAAACACCATATATTTT. The rearrangement uses TRBV20-1 and TRBJ1-3; D is possibly TRBD1 (6 bases). V shed 6 bases and J shed 0 bases, with 12 bases lying between them. CDR3 length equals 14 residues. Germline CDR1 reads DFQATT; CDR2 reads SNEGSKA (reference sequence).

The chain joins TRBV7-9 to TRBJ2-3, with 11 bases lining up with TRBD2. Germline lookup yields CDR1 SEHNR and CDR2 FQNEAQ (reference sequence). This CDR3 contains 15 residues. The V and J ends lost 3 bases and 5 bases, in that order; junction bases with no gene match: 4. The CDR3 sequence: CASSLTTSGGDTQYF. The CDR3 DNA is TGTGCCAGCAGCTTGACTACTAGCGGGGGAGATACGCAGTATTTT.

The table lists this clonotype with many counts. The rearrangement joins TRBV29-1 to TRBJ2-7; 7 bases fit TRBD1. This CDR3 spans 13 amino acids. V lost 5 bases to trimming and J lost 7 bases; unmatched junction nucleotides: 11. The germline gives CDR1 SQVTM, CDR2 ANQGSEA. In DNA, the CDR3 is TGCAGCGTTAATAGAGAGGGGGCGAGTGAGCAGTACGTC. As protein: CSVNREGASEQYV.

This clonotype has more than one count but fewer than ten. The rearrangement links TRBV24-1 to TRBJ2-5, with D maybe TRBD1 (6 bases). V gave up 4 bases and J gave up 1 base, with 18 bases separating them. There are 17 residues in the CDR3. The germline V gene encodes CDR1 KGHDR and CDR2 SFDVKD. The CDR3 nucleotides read TGTGCCACCAGTGACCCAGGGGCGGCAGGAACCCAAGAGACCCAGTACTTC. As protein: CATSDPGAAGTQETQYF.

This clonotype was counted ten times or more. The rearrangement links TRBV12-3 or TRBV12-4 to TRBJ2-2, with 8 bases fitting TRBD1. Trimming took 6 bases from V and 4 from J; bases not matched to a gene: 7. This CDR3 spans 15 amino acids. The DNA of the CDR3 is TGTGCCAGCAGCACGACAGGGGCTGCCACCGGGGAGCTGTTTTTT. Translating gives CASSTTGAATGELFF.

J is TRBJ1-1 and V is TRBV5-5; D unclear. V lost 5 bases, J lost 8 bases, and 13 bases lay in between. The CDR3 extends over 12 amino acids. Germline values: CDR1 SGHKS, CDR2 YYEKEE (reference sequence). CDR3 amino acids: CASSFAVTEAFF. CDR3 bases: TGTGCCAGCAGTTTCGCGGTGACGGAAGCTTTCTTT.